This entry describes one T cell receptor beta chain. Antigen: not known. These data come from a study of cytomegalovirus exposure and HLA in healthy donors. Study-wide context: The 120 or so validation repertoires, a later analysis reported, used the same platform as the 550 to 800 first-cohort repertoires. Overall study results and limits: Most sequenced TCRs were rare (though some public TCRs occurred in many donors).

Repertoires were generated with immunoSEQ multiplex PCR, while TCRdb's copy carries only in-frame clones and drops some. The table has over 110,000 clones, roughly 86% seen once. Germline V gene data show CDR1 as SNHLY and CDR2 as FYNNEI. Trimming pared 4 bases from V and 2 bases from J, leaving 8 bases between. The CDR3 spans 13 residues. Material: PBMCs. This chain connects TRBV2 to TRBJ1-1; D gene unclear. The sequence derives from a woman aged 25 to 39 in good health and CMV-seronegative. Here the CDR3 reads CASSGHSNTEAFF. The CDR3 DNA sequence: TGTGCCAGCAGTGGACACAGCAACACTGAAGCTTTCTTT.